This TCR beta chain appears in the sequencing data of a study of blood T cell repertoires in COVID-19. Study information: Samples representing acute and convalescent COVID-19 were sourced from the United States, Italy and Spain.

CDR3 length equals 14 residues. The germline V gene encodes CDR1 SGHTA and CDR2 FQGTGA. The V and J ends lost 5 bases and 2 bases respectively, with 12 bases between them. In the authors' methods: Reference gene primer amplification yielded estimated nucleated cell counts. Sequencing was performed with immunoSEQ multiplex PCR; in TCRdb, only in-frame clones are kept and a portion is missing. From that table come the V and J calls and clone size; the DNA was used to work out D and trimming. Of some 31,000 clones in the sample, about three quarters were seen once. This clone occurred once. Sequencing input: peripheral blood. This receptor was obtained from a woman aged 70 to 79 with active or convalescent COVID-19. V gene TRBV7-3 combines with J gene TRBJ1-1, with D hard to call. The CDR3 spells CASSPFPGNTEAFF. CDR3 nucleotides: TGTGCCAGCAGCCCCTTCCCGGGAAACACTGAAGCTTTCTTT.